A single sample is the source of the 15 T cell receptor beta chains below, sequenced in a study of PD-L1 blockade in urothelial cancer. This table comes from immunoSEQ multiplex PCR, and its TCRdb copy is limited to in-frame clones, with some not included. Altogether around 100,000 clones are present, under 95% being singletons, with the ten largest covering more than 3%. This sample's time point: peripheral blood 6 weeks after treatment start. Sequencing was performed on PBMCs, taken around atezolizumab (anti-PD-L1) treatment. These receptors originate from a man aged 60 to 75 with urothelial cancer.

The chain uses TRBV28 and TRBJ2-1, with a possible D match to TRBD1 (5 bases). Germline-derived CDR1 and CDR2 are MDHEN and SYDVKM. This CDR3 comprises 13 residues. Trimming shortened V by 11 bases and J by 3 bases, and 14 bases separated the two germline ends. This CDR3 reads CAARQSGYNEQFF. CDR3 DNA sequence: TGTGCCGCAAGACAGTCTGGCTACAATGAGCAGTTCTTC.

This clone was seen once. V and J are TRBV7-2 and TRBJ2-3; 11 nucleotides line up with TRBD2. CDR3 length: 16 residues. Germline V gene data show CDR1 as SGHTA and CDR2 as FQGNSA. V lost 5 bases to trimming and J lost 2 bases; unmatched junction nucleotides: 6. For the CDR3, the DNA is TGTGCCAGCAGCCAACGACTAGCGGGACACACAGATACGCAGTATTTT. This gives the protein CASSQRLAGHTDTQYF.

This clone has a handful of counts. CDR3 DNA sequence: TGTGCCAGCTCACCATCGACAGGGGCTAATTCACCCCTCCACTTT. Translating it yields CASSPSTGANSPLHF. The V call is TRBV18, the J call TRBJ1-6, with 8 bases identical to TRBD1. The V segment lost 2 bases and the J segment 6 bases; nucleotides outside the gene matches: 3. The germline V gene has CDR1 KGHSH and CDR2 LQKENI. This CDR3 is 15 amino acids long.

The chain couples TRBV7-2 to TRBJ2-2; possibly TRBD2 for D (5 bases). The CDR3 covers 15 residues. The ends were cut back, 0 bases at V and 1 base at J, with 6 bases in the middle. CDR1 SGHTA and CDR2 FQGNSA come from the germline V gene. The DNA for the CDR3 is TGTGCCAGCAGCTTAGCGGCGGGGAACACCGGGGAGCTGTTTTTT. Translating it yields CASSLAAGNTGELFF.

The genes are TRBV18 and TRBJ1-4; D remains unclear. V was trimmed by 3 bases and J by 5 bases, leaving 4 bases between them. Germline CDR1 KGHSH, CDR2 LQKENI. The CDR3 is 12 amino acids. This CDR3 reads CASSPPNEKLFF. DNA for the CDR3: TGTGCCAGCTCACCTCCGAATGAAAAACTGTTTTTT.

The chain combines TRBV6-5 with TRBJ2-7; D may be TRBD1 (7 bases). From germline, CDR1 is MNHEY and CDR2 SVGAGI. CDR3 length: 13 residues. Deletions cut 10 bases from V and 6 bases from J, with 19 bases between. CDR3 in amino acids: CATRSRGAREQYF. Written as DNA, the CDR3 is TGTGCCACCCGCAGCAGGGGGGCGCGCGAGCAGTACTTC.

This clone appeared a single time. The chain has TRBV4-3 and TRBJ2-2, with TRBD2 identical over 12 bases. In germline, CDR1 is LGHNA, CDR2 YSLEER. CDR3 size: 20 residues. Trimming took 0 bases from V and 5 from J; bases not matched to a gene: 13. CDR3 sequence reads: CASSQDWGLAGGGGTGELFF. The DNA of the CDR3 is TGCGCCAGCAGCCAAGATTGGGGGCTAGCGGGGGGGGGAGGTACCGGGGAGCTGTTTTTT.

The V gene is TRBV9, the J gene TRBJ2-1, with 8 bases identical to TRBD2. The V and J ends lost 4 bases and 7 bases, in that order; junction bases with no gene match: 13. CDR1 and CDR2 from the germline V gene are SGDLS and YYNGEE. The CDR3 runs to 16 residues. This chain's CDR3 is CASSTQSGSIRNEQFF. Written as DNA, the CDR3 is TGTGCCAGCAGCACGCAGAGCGGGAGTATACGGAATGAGCAGTTCTTC.

V usage is TRBV29-1 and J usage is TRBJ2-7; 7 bases agree with TRBD2. The trim removed 4 bases at V and 1 base at J, leaving 10 bases unmatched. Germline V lookup: CDR1 SQVTM, CDR2 ANQGSEA. CDR3 length: 15 residues. CDR3 protein: CSVGDRGEGSYEQYF. The CDR3 DNA sequence: TGCAGCGTTGGGGATCGGGGGGAAGGATCCTACGAGCAGTACTTC.

The chain recombines TRBV2 with TRBJ2-5; TRBD2 agrees at 8 bases. V dropped 8 bases and J dropped 3; count of bases not matched to a gene: 5. Germline CDR1 and CDR2: SNHLY and FYNNEI. This CDR3 is 13 amino acids long. In DNA, the CDR3 is TGTGCCAGCGTAGAAGCGGGAGAAGAGACCCAGTACTTC. Translated: CASVEAGEETQYF.

A few counts support this clone. The V and J genes are TRBV7-3 and TRBJ2-3, with TRBD1 identical over 9 bases. CDR3 length equals 15 residues. Looked up from germline, CDR1 is SGHTA and CDR2 is FQGTGA. The V gene end was trimmed by 4 bases and the J gene end by 1 base; junction bases not matched to a gene: 3. CDR3 loop: CASSSWDRGTDTQYF. In nucleotides, the CDR3 is TGTGCCAGCAGCTCATGGGACAGGGGCACAGATACGCAGTATTTT.

The J gene is TRBJ2-7, the V gene TRBV7-2; 10 bases fit TRBD2. V shed 1 base, J shed 5 bases, and the junction held 8 bases outside the gene matches. Germline V gene sequence: CDR1 SGHTA, CDR2 FQGNSA. The CDR3 covers 16 residues. The CDR3 here is CASSLVYGLAGDEQYF. CDR3 in DNA: TGTGCCAGCAGCTTAGTCTACGGGCTAGCGGGGGACGAGCAGTACTTC.

The DNA of the CDR3 is TGTGCCAGCAGCTTGCCAGTCACAGATACGCAGTATTTT. It codes for CASSLPVTDTQYF. This sequence joins TRBV7-2 and TRBJ2-3; D call uncertain. The germline V gene has CDR1 SGHTA and CDR2 FQGNSA. This CDR3 has 13 amino acids. V gave up 3 bases and J gave up 2 bases, with 6 bases separating them.

V gene TRBV28 combines with J gene TRBJ2-7; unclear D gene. This CDR3 has 15 amino acids. The germline V and J ends were trimmed by 2 bases and 3 bases, with 14 bases remaining between them. Germline assignment: CDR1 MDHEN and CDR2 SYDVKM. The CDR3 loop reads CASSLRATNFYEQYF. The CDR3 DNA is TGTGCCAGCAGTTTACGCGCCACCAATTTCTACGAGCAGTACTTC.

This chain joins TRBV7-3 and TRBJ2-3; TRBD1 is a possible D gene (5 bases). CDR3 length equals 15 residues. Trimming removed 6 bases from V and 0 bases from J, with 13 bases in between. Germline CDR1 and CDR2: SGHTA and FQGTGA. The CDR3 sequence: CASRPGSRSTDTQYF. The DNA for the CDR3 is TGTGCCAGCAGACCAGGGTCCCGTAGCACAGATACGCAGTATTTT. Full variable domain (rest looked up from reference TRBV7-3 and TRBJ2-3): GAGVSQTPSNKVTEKGKYVELRCDPISGHTALYWYRQSLGQGPEFLIYFQGTGAADDSGLPNDRFFAVRPEGSVSTLKIQRTERGDSAVYLCASRPGSRSTDTQYFGPGTRLTVL.